This T cell receptor beta chain appears in the sequencing data of a study of cytomegalovirus exposure and HLA in healthy donors. The repertoire was sequenced with immunoSEQ multiplex PCR; TCRdb's copy has only in-frame clones and lacks some. This sample has over 200,000 clones; around 91% occur once, and the top ten carry approximately 3%. Between the trimmed V and J ends, which lost 3 bases and 0 bases, there was a span of 8 bases. This CDR3 region has 15 residues. Germline CDR1 MNHEY, CDR2 SMNVEV (reference sequence). Sample: PBMCs. J is TRBJ2-2 and V is TRBV27; D perhaps matches TRBD2 (5 bases). The receptor's source is a woman in her 30s in good health and CMV-seronegative. The CDR3 nucleotides read TGTGCCAGCAGTTTGAGCGGAGCGAACACCGGGGAGCTGTTTTTT. Its protein product is CASSLSGANTGELFF.